This TCR beta chain was found in a study of blood T cell repertoires in COVID-19. Study processing details: The authors estimated nucleated cell counts from reference gene primer amplification. The protocol was immunoSEQ multiplex PCR, while the TCRdb copy is restricted to in-frame clones and leaves out a portion. That table furnishes V, J and clone size, whereas the DNA furnished D and trimming. The sample includes almost 350,000 clones, about 88% seen only once; the top ten take about 0.94%. Allocation to cohorts depended on clinical history reported by the participants. The germline V gene has CDR1 LNHNV and CDR2 YYDKDF (reference sequence). The V end was cut by 1 base, the J end by 6 bases, with 18 bases between. The CDR3 totals 16 residues.

The sequenced sample was PBMCs or T cells enriched from blood (not recorded which). V usage is TRBV15 and J usage is TRBJ1-1; D gene unclear. The clonotype originates from a woman aged 25 to 39 who had been exposed to COVID-19. CDR3 amino acids: CATSRGPEGPQAEAFF. In DNA, the CDR3 is TGTGCCACCAGCAGAGGCCCGGAGGGCCCCCAGGCTGAAGCTTTCTTT.